Below are 13 T cell receptor beta chains sequenced from a single sample in a study of cytomegalovirus exposure and HLA in healthy donors. PCR was performed using 60 Vbeta and 13 Jbeta primers. Using immunoSEQ multiplex PCR, the repertoire was profiled, and TCRdb retains in-frame clones only, with some absent. The table lists tens of thousands of clones, about four fifths of them singletons. Sequences were obtained from PBMCs. The receptor source for this set is a woman aged 40 to 50 in good health and CMV-seronegative.

The J gene is TRBJ1-4, the V gene TRBV28; D unclear. The CDR3 spans 14 residues. Germline CDR1 is MDHEN and CDR2 is SYDVKM. Trimming cost V 5 bases and J 5 bases, with 12 bases left between them. The DNA for the CDR3 is TGTGCCAGCAGTAGGAACAGAGAAAATGAAAAACTGTTTTTT. Amino acid sequence: CASSRNRENEKLFF.

V and J are TRBV10-3 and TRBJ2-7, with 9 bases aligning to TRBD1. The CDR3 loop spans 13 amino acids. Germline V gene data show CDR1 as ENHRY and CDR2 as SYGVKD. The V gene end was trimmed by 7 bases and the J gene end by 6 bases; junction bases not matched to a gene: 7. CDR3 nucleotide sequence: TGTGCCATCATGCCGGGACAGGGCGCCGAGCAGTACGTC. Translation gives CAIMPGQGAEQYV.

This chain joins TRBV28 and TRBJ1-2, with a tentative D call TRBD1 (6 bases). CDR1 and CDR2 from the germline V gene are MDHEN and SYDVKM. Deletions cut 5 bases from V and 3 bases from J, with 16 bases between. The CDR3 length is 15 residues. The CDR3 nucleotides read TGTGCCAGCAGTCCTAGCGGGGGCGCCCACTATGGCTACACCTTC. This encodes CASSPSGGAHYGYTF.

The chain joins TRBV4-1 to TRBJ1-2; no firm D call. V shed 0 bases and J shed 7 bases, with 12 bases lying between them. The germline gives CDR1 MGHRA, CDR2 YSYEKL. The CDR3 is 14 amino acids. The CDR3 loop reads CASSQDAGPTGYTF. In DNA form, the CDR3 reads TGCGCCAGCAGCCAAGATGCAGGCCCCACTGGCTACACCTTC.

About this clone: This sample includes further DNA sequences coding for the same CDR3. This rearrangement joins TRBV7-9 to TRBJ1-1, with D perhaps TRBD1 (6 bases). The CDR3 length is 13 residues. Trimming cost V 0 bases and J 6 bases, with 8 bases left between them. Germline loops: CDR1 SEHNR, CDR2 FQNEAQ (reference sequence). The CDR3 bases are TGTGCCAGCAGCTTAGCCAGGGGTTCTGAAGCTTTCTTT. Amino acids: CASSLARGSEAFF. Full variable domain (missing parts from reference TRBV7-9 and TRBJ1-1): DTGVSQNPRHKITKRGQNVTFRCDPISEHNRLYWYRQTLGQGPEFLTYFQNEAQLEKSRLLSDRFSAERPKGSFSTLEIQRTEQGDSAMYLCASSLARGSEAFFGQGTRLTVV.

This clone has a single count. The chain recombines TRBV29-1 with TRBJ1-6; TRBD1 matches at 8 bases. The CDR3 length is 17 residues. Per germline, CDR1 SQVTM and CDR2 ANQGSEA. Trimming at V came to 3 bases and at J to 4 bases, leaving 11 bases not matched to a gene. The CDR3 coding sequence is TGCAGCGTTGAGGTCGGGGACAGGATTAATTATAATTCACCCCTCCACTTT. Its protein is CSVEVGDRINYNSPLHF.

This chain joins TRBV11-3 and TRBJ2-2; D not certain. Between the trimmed V and J ends, which lost 1 base and 5 bases, there was a span of 5 bases. The CDR3 totals 13 residues. The germline V gene has CDR1 SGHNT and CDR2 YENEEA. The CDR3 here is CASSLGETGELFF. CDR3 DNA: TGTGCCAGCAGCTTAGGAGAAACCGGGGAGCTGTTTTTT.

The rearrangement joins TRBV7-2 to TRBJ2-3; 14 bases are shared with TRBD2. V lost 5 bases to trimming and J lost 2 bases; unmatched junction nucleotides: 9. The CDR3 spans 18 residues. The germline V gene encodes CDR1 SGHTA and CDR2 FQGNSA. The CDR3 nucleotides read TGTGCCAGCAGCCCTGGGACTAGCGGGGGAGAATTCACAGATACGCAGTATTTT. Translating gives CASSPGTSGGEFTDTQYF.

The chain carries TRBV9 and TRBJ2-6; D gene unclear. V was cut by 3 bases and J by 1 base, with 5 bases left in between. The CDR3 contains 14 residues. Germline V gene lookup returns CDR1 SGDLS and CDR2 YYNGEE. This chain's CDR3 is CASSARSGANVLTF. The CDR3 DNA sequence: TGTGCCAGCAGCGCCAGATCTGGGGCCAACGTCCTGACTTTC.

The rearrangement joins TRBV19 to TRBJ1-5; D remains ambiguous. V shed 0 bases and J shed 3 bases, with 15 bases lying between them. There are 17 residues in the CDR3. Germline V gene lookup returns CDR1 LNHDA and CDR2 SQIVND (reference sequence). DNA for the CDR3: TGTGCCAGTAGTATAGATCGCGGTAGAGGGAACAATCAGCCCCAGCATTTT. Its translation is CASSIDRGRGNNQPQHF. The full variable domain, completed using reference TRBV19 and TRBJ1-5, is DGGITQSPKYLFRKEGQNVTLSCEQNLNHDAMYWYRQDPGQGLRLIYYSQIVNDFQKGDIAEGYSVSREKKESFPLTVTSAQKNPTAFYLCASSIDRGRGNNQPQHFGDGTRLSIL.

This rearrangement joins TRBV6-1 to TRBJ2-7; 9 nucleotides align to TRBD2. V shed 4 bases and J 1 base; nucleotides not matched to a gene: 14. Germline CDR1 reads MNHNS; CDR2 reads SASEGT. CDR3 length: 18 residues. The chain's CDR3 is CASSAPAGGAPNSYEQYF. The CDR3 DNA follows: TGTGCCAGCAGTGCACCGGCGGGGGGGGCCCCGAATTCCTACGAGCAGTACTTC.

The chain has TRBV7-2 and TRBJ1-1; D call uncertain. Germline V gives CDR1 SGHTA, CDR2 FQGNSA. V was pared by 1 base and J by 2 bases, with 8 bases between. This CDR3 is built from 14 residues. CDR3 nucleotide sequence: TGTGCCAGCAGCTTAGATGCAGAAAACACTGAAGCTTTCTTT. Amino acid sequence: CASSLDAENTEAFF. Based on the CDR3 plus reference TRBV7-2 and TRBJ1-1, the full variable domain is GAGVSQSPSNKVTEKGKDVELRCDPISGHTALYWYRQSLGQGLEFLIYFQGNSAPDKSGLPSDRFSAERTGGSVSTLTIQRTQQEDSAVYLCASSLDAENTEAFFGQGTRLTVV.

V gene TRBV7-9 combines with J gene TRBJ1-2, with 7 bases fitting TRBD1. With V trimmed by 0 bases and J by 6 bases, 4 bases remained unmatched. Per the germline V gene, CDR1 is SEHNR and CDR2 is FQNEAQ (reference sequence). CDR3 length equals 14 residues. CDR3 sequence reads: CASSLAGGSDGYTF. The CDR3, as DNA: TGTGCCAGCAGCTTAGCAGGGGGCTCTGATGGCTACACCTTC.